This T cell receptor (beta chain) was recorded in a study of OX40 agonist ivuxolimab in advanced cancers. At the level of the study: Each patient was given ivuxolimab into a vein every 2 weeks, at 0.01 to 10 mg/kg.

Clones were read by immunoSEQ multiplex PCR, and TCRdb kept only the in-frame ones, dropping some. Of around 77,000 clones listed, approximately 90% are singletons. CDR3 length: 11 amino acids. Germline V gene lookup returns CDR1 GTSNPN and CDR2 SVGIG (reference sequence). The V and J ends lost 4 bases and 8 bases respectively, with 11 bases between them. The TCR comes from an adult with an advanced solid tumor such as melanoma, head and neck, liver or kidney cancer. The sequences come from CD4+ or CD8+ T cells sorted from blood, collected in a trial of the OX40 agonist ivuxolimab. The chain is built from TRBV30 and TRBJ1-2; unclear D gene. The CDR3 coding sequence is TGTGCCTGGATGTGGGCGTACGGCTACACCTTC. Protein: CAWMWAYGYTF.